This TCR beta chain appears in the sequencing data of a study of T cell repertoires in cytomegalovirus infection. About the study: Evidence of both CMV infection and a matching HLA type came from public TCR beta signatures.

V shed 4 bases and J 6 bases; nucleotides not matched to a gene: 5. Germline assignment: CDR1 WNHNN and CDR2 SYGVQD (reference sequence). There are 14 residues in the CDR3. As to this clonotype: Its antigen is not known.

From the reads, TCRdb called clonotypes with MiXCR, one entry per CDR3 protein. There are roughly 180,000 distinct CDR3 sequences in the sample; roughly a sixth occur only once, and about 23% lies in the top ten. Study-wide findings and caveats: HLA-C-restricted CMV clonotypes gave the most frequent clonotype in two of eight donors. Of the TCR beta families, the public ones yielded a cumulative frequency that identified carriers of CMV plus the relevant HLA.

This sequence joins TRBV10-1 and TRBJ1-1; 10 bases fit TRBD1. The origin of this receptor is a human donor in good health (CMV status not recorded). Some clones in this sample may be carry-over from other donors' samples. The sequenced sample consisted of CD8+ T cells from PBMCs. The CDR3 bases are TGCGCCAGCAGTGGTGACAGGGGGCACCCTGAAGCTTTCTTT. This encodes CASSGDRGHPEAFF.